A single sample is the source of the 18 T cell receptor beta chains below, sequenced in a study of sequential checkpoint blockade in melanoma. Assay: immunoSEQ multiplex PCR; the TCRdb copy retains only in-frame clones and omits some. The top ten hold around 11% of the sample, which has fewer than 50,000 clones, 70% to 90% seen once. The treatment was: randomized to nivolumab then ipilimumab (arm A) or the reverse (arm B). The sequences come from CD8+ T cells sorted from blood (inferred from file names), collected from a patient given nivolumab and ipilimumab in sequence. These receptor sequences come from a human donor with melanoma.

V usage is TRBV29-1 and J usage is TRBJ2-5; 9 bases agree with TRBD1. V gave up 1 base and J gave up 7 bases; unmatched junction bases: 10. The CDR3 totals 15 residues. Germline CDR1 SQVTM, CDR2 ANQGSEA. CDR3 residues: CSVEGTGVVVGTQYF. CDR3 bases: TGCAGCGTTGAAGGGACAGGGGTTGTGGTGGGGACCCAGTACTTC.

V is TRBV28 and J is TRBJ2-2; 12 bases are a match to TRBD2. The CDR3 is made up of 16 amino acids. After removal of 6 bases from V and 5 bases from J, the junction contained 7 bases not matched to a gene. Germline-derived CDR1 and CDR2 are MDHEN and SYDVKM. The CDR3 protein is CASSPGLAGITGELFF. The CDR3 coding sequence is TGTGCCAGCAGCCCTGGACTAGCGGGGATAACCGGGGAGCTGTTTTTT. Based on the CDR3 plus reference TRBV28 and TRBJ2-2, the full variable domain is DVKVTQSSRYLVKRTGEKVFLECVQDMDHENMFWYRQDPGLGLRLIYFSYDVKMKEKGDIPEGYSVSREKKERFSLILESASTNQTSMYLCASSPGLAGITGELFFGEGSRLTVL.

This chain uses TRBV11-3 with TRBJ2-3; the match to TRBD2 covers 12 bases. Germline CDR1 is SGHNT and CDR2 is YENEEA. With 3 bases clipped from V and 2 bases from J, the junction kept 3 bases outside the gene matches. This CDR3 contains 16 residues. The CDR3 region is CASSFRLAGVTDTQYF. CDR3 nucleotide sequence: TGTGCCAGCAGCTTCCGACTAGCGGGAGTCACAGATACGCAGTATTTT.

V and J are TRBV14 and TRBJ2-5; a weak D match, TRBD1 (5 bases). CDR1 and CDR2 (germline): SGHDN, FVKESK. Trimming stripped 0 bases from V and 0 bases from J, with 11 bases between. CDR3 length: 16 amino acids. In DNA, the CDR3 is TGTGCCAGCAGCCAAGATAGGACAAAGTACCAAGAGACCCAGTACTTC. This codes for CASSQDRTKYQETQYF.

CDR3 DNA sequence: TGCGCCAGCAGCCAAGATTCCCCAAATGAGCAGTTCTTC. Translating it yields CASSQDSPNEQFF. The genes are TRBV4-1 and TRBJ2-1; D uncertain. Germline loops: CDR1 MGHRA, CDR2 YSYEKL. The CDR3 has 13 amino acids. V was cut by 0 bases and J by 7 bases, with 7 bases left in between.

The J gene is TRBJ2-6, the V gene TRBV27; TRBD2 might be the D (6 bases). The V gene's germline CDR1 is MNHEY and CDR2 SMNVEV (reference sequence). V lost 4 bases and J lost 2, with 6 bases in between. The CDR3 has 14 amino acids. The CDR3 reads CASSWRAGANVLTF. CDR3 DNA sequence: TGTGCCAGCAGTTGGAGGGCTGGGGCCAACGTCCTGACTTTC.

V is TRBV7-8 and J is TRBJ2-5; a possible D gene is TRBD1 (8 bases). The better agreement between TRBJ2-7 and the DNA end casts doubt on the J call. The germline CDR1 and CDR2 sequences are SGHVS and FQNEAQ. The CDR3 spans 16 residues. The CDR3 DNA reads TGTGCCAGCAGCTTAGCTCACAGGGGGGGCTCATACGAGCAGTACTTC. Its protein product is CASSLAHRGGSYEQYF.

The chain couples TRBV9 to TRBJ1-4; D is unresolved. With 4 bases removed from V and 8 bases from J, the gap between germline ends came to 15 bases. CDR3 length equals 14 residues. Germline CDR1 reads SGDLS; CDR2 reads YYNGEE. CDR3: CASSPPGPWEKLFF. The CDR3 DNA is TGTGCCAGCAGCCCACCAGGCCCCTGGGAAAAACTGTTTTTT. Drawing the rest from reference TRBV9 and TRBJ1-4, the complete variable domain is DSGVTQTPKHLITATGQRVTLRCSPRSGDLSVYWYQQSLDQGLQFLIQYYNGEERAKGNILERFSAQQFPDLHSELNLSSLELGDSALYFCASSPPGPWEKLFFGSGTQLSVL.

This chain joins TRBV7-9 and TRBJ2-1; perhaps TRBD2 as D (6 bases). V was trimmed by 1 base and J by 6 bases, leaving 10 bases between them. Germline CDR1 SEHNR, CDR2 FQNEAQ (reference sequence). The CDR3 runs 14 residues. CDR3 amino acids: CASSLVSGFNEQFF. For the CDR3, the DNA is TGTGCCAGCAGCTTAGTGAGCGGGTTCAATGAGCAGTTCTTC.

V gene TRBV4-3 combines with J gene TRBJ2-1; TRBD2 is a possible D gene (6 bases). The CDR3 loop spans 15 amino acids. V lost 4 bases and J lost 7, with 17 bases in between. The germline V gene has CDR1 LGHNA and CDR2 YSLEER. CDR3 sequence (DNA): TGCGCCAGCAGCCTCGGGAGTAAAGTATTAAATGAGCAGTTCTTC. Translated: CASSLGSKVLNEQFF.

This chain's CDR3 is CASSRRPGLEKLFF. CDR3 bases: TGCGCCAGCAGCCGAAGACCTGGGCTCGAAAAACTGTTTTTT. The genes are TRBV4-3 and TRBJ1-4; D gene uncertain. The V gene lost 4 bases and the J gene lost 8 bases, with 14 bases spanning the gap. The CDR3 spans 14 residues. Germline V CDR1 and CDR2: LGHNA, YSLEER.

V usage is TRBV4-1 and J usage is TRBJ1-1; 9 nucleotides line up with TRBD1. Germline assignment: CDR1 MGHRA and CDR2 YSYEKL. The junction had 4 bases not matched to a gene; V was cut back by 4 bases and J by 1 base. The CDR3 is made up of 15 amino acids. The CDR3 is CASSPGTGWNTEAFF. CDR3 sequence (DNA): TGCGCCAGCAGCCCCGGGACAGGGTGGAACACTGAAGCTTTCTTT.

This clone has more than one count but fewer than ten. The chain has TRBV14 and TRBJ1-2, with 12 bases matching TRBD1. V dropped 4 bases and J dropped 8; count of bases not matched to a gene: 11. Germline CDR1 SGHDN, CDR2 FVKESK. The CDR3 contains 16 residues. The CDR3, as DNA: TGTGCCAGCAGCCCGAACTCCGGGACAGGGGGCAGAGGCTACACCTTC. This encodes CASSPNSGTGGRGYTF.

A few counts support this clone. In nucleotides, the CDR3 is TGCGCCAGCAGCTTAGGGAGCTCCTACGAGCAGTACTTC. This sequence encodes CASSLGSSYEQYF. The chain is built from TRBV5-1 and TRBJ2-7; possible D gene TRBD2, 5 bases. This CDR3 is 13 amino acids long. Germline CDR1 and CDR2: SGHRS and YFSETQ. The V gene lost 2 bases and the J gene lost 0 bases, with 6 bases spanning the gap.

The V call is TRBV7-2, the J call TRBJ2-1; 7 bases match TRBD1. CDR1 SGHTA and CDR2 FQGNSA come from the germline V gene. Losses at the gene ends were 1 base for V and 6 bases for J; bases not matched to a gene: 6. The CDR3 sequence is 15 residues long. The CDR3 spells CASSLGGGVGNEQFF. DNA for the CDR3: TGTGCCAGCAGCTTAGGAGGGGGCGTGGGCAATGAGCAGTTCTTC.

The gene calls are TRBV4-2 and TRBJ1-4; D is unclear. Trimming removed 3 bases from V and 5 bases from J, with 7 bases in between. Germline CDR1 reads LGHNA; CDR2 reads YNFKEQ. The CDR3 is 13 residues long. The CDR3 spells CASSQGINEKLFF. Written as DNA, the CDR3 is TGTGCCAGCAGCCAGGGCATAAATGAAAAACTGTTTTTT.

The chain employs TRBV7-9 and TRBJ2-5; 7 nucleotides line up with TRBD1. Near its end, the DNA agrees better with TRBJ2-7, so the J call may be wrong. There are 16 residues in the CDR3. In germline, CDR1 is SEHNR, CDR2 FQNEAQ (reference sequence). CDR3 in DNA: TGTGCCAGCAGTCAAGCCCTCCGGGACAGAGTCTACGAGCAGTACTTC. This translates into CASSQALRDRVYEQYF.

The chain employs TRBV19 and TRBJ2-7; TRBD1 matches at 8 bases. The germline V gene has CDR1 LNHDA and CDR2 SQIVND (reference sequence). This CDR3 is 14 amino acids long. V was pared by 4 bases and J by 6 bases, with 8 bases of the junction left unmatched. CDR3 nucleotides: TGTGCCAGTAGTAACCGGACAGGGCGTTGCGAGCAGTACGTC. Amino acids: CASSNRTGRCEQYV.